In its sample, the clone carrying this TCR beta chain was seen a few times. The germline V gene has CDR1 MNHEY and CDR2 SMNVEV (reference sequence). The CDR3 covers 12 residues. Trimming pared 8 bases from V and 8 bases from J, leaving 15 bases between. The data stem from a study of cytomegalovirus exposure and HLA in healthy donors. The study ran its PCR with 60 Vbeta and 13 Jbeta primers. Profiling relied on immunoSEQ multiplex PCR, and the TCRdb table lists in-frame clones only, not all of them. Of around 97,000 clones listed, around a tenth are singletons. This receptor was identified in a man aged 50-60 years in good health and CMV-seropositive. The chain couples TRBV27 to TRBJ2-5; D unresolved. The sample was PBMCs. CDR3 sequence reads: CASGDRPVTQYF. The CDR3 region has the DNA TGTGCCAGCGGAGACCGCCCTGTAACCCAGTACTTC.